This is a list of T cell receptor beta chains from one sample in a study of technical replicates of blood from a handful of donors. TCRdb's table, derived via immunoSEQ multiplex PCR, lists solely in-frame clones and lacks some. The table lists about 100,000 clones, roughly 95% of them singletons. Sequenced material: T cells isolated from PBMCs. These receptors were obtained from a human donor in good health. Each CDR3 is given with its conserved first and last residue. The order of the fields is CDR3 DNA, CDR3 protein, clone size, V gene, J gene, D gene. D genes are given only for firm matches. The size entry is marked missing in some rows and otherwise reads once, few, many or a size class.

CDR3 DNA: TGCGCCAGCAGCTTCCGGGACAGGGGCGGGAATGAGCAGTTCTTC
CDR3 protein: CASSFRDRGGNEQFF
clone size: -
V gene: TRBV5-1
J gene: TRBJ2-1
D gene: TRBD1

CDR3 DNA: TGTGCCAGCAGCTTGGGAGACAACCTTAATCAGTACTTC
CDR3 protein: CASSLGDNLNQYF
clone size: -
V gene: TRBV5-5
J gene: TRBJ2-4
D gene: -

CDR3 DNA: TGCGCCAACCCGGGAACAGTTCCCCCCCCCTACGAGCAGTACTTC
CDR3 protein: CANPGTVPPPYEQYF
clone size: -
V gene: TRBV5-1
J gene: TRBJ2-7
D gene: -

CDR3 DNA: TGTGCCAGCAGCCAAGTGACGGGTATTAATTACAATGAGCAGTTCTTC
CDR3 protein: CASSQVTGINYNEQFF
clone size: -
V gene: TRBV14
J gene: TRBJ2-1
D gene: -

CDR3 DNA: TGTGCCAGCAGCCTAGCGGGGGGACCGGACACCGGGGAGCTGTTTTTT
CDR3 protein: CASSLAGGPDTGELFF
clone size: -
V gene: TRBV9
J gene: TRBJ2-2
D gene: TRBD2

CDR3 DNA: TGTGCCAGCAGCTTAGGCGGGCTGCTAGCGGGAGACGCCTACGAGCAGTACTTC
CDR3 protein: CASSLGGLLAGDAYEQYF
clone size: few
V gene: TRBV7-2
J gene: TRBJ2-7
D gene: TRBD2

CDR3 DNA: TGTGCCAGCAGTCGGACAGGGGGGTATGAGCAGTTCTTC
CDR3 protein: CASSRTGGYEQFF
clone size: -
V gene: TRBV11-3
J gene: TRBJ2-1
D gene: TRBD1

CDR3 DNA: TGTGCCAGTAGTACGCTAGCGGGAGGAAGTTATGGAGATACGCAGTATTTT
CDR3 protein: CASSTLAGGSYGDTQYF
clone size: -
V gene: TRBV19
J gene: TRBJ2-3
D gene: TRBD2

CDR3 DNA: TGCGCCAGCAGGGAGCGCCAACCCGACACAGATACGCAGTATTTT
CDR3 protein: CASRERQPDTDTQYF
clone size: -
V gene: TRBV5-1
J gene: TRBJ2-3
D gene: -

CDR3 DNA: TGTGCCAGCAGCCGAACAGATAACACTGAAGCTTTCTTT
CDR3 protein: CASSRTDNTEAFF
clone size: once
V gene: TRBV6-6
J gene: TRBJ1-1
D gene: -

CDR3 DNA: TGTGCCAGCATAGGAATTAGCGGGACGAAGACTTACACCGGGGAGCTGTTTTTT
CDR3 protein: CASIGISGTKTYTGELFF
clone size: -
V gene: TRBV28
J gene: TRBJ2-2
D gene: TRBD2

CDR3 DNA: TGCGCCAGCAGCCACCCGACTAGCGGGCGCTCCTACGAGCAGTACTTC
CDR3 protein: CASSHPTSGRSYEQYF
clone size: -
V gene: TRBV4-1
J gene: TRBJ2-7
D gene: TRBD2

CDR3 DNA: TGTGCCACCAGCAGAGATAATTCCCGCAGGGGACTAATGAACACTGAAGCTTTCTTT
CDR3 protein: CATSRDNSRRGLMNTEAFF
clone size: -
V gene: TRBV15
J gene: TRBJ1-1
D gene: -

CDR3 DNA: TGTGCCAGCCGGCCAGGGTACGCCAACCCACGGGACGAGCAGTACTTC
CDR3 protein: CASRPGYANPRDEQYF
clone size: -
V gene: TRBV5-4
J gene: TRBJ2-7
D gene: -

CDR3 DNA: TGTGCCAGCAGCCAAGATAGTGCAGGGGGCGAGTTCACTTCACCCCTCCACTTT
CDR3 protein: CASSQDSAGGEFTSPLHF
clone size: -
V gene: TRBV4-2
J gene: TRBJ1-6
D gene: TRBD1

CDR3 DNA: TGTGCCAGCAGTCGCCTACAGGACTATGGCTACACCTTC
CDR3 protein: CASSRLQDYGYTF
clone size: -
V gene: TRBV5-4
J gene: TRBJ1-2
D gene: -

CDR3 DNA: TGTGCCAGCAGTCAGGACAGCTATGGCTACACCTTC
CDR3 protein: CASSQDSYGYTF
clone size: -
V gene: TRBV7-2
J gene: TRBJ1-2
D gene: -

CDR3 DNA: TGCGCCAGCAGCAACGGACAGGGACGTTATCAGCCCCAGCATTTT
CDR3 protein: CASSNGQGRYQPQHF
clone size: -
V gene: TRBV10-2
J gene: TRBJ1-5
D gene: TRBD1

CDR3 DNA: TGCGCCAGCAGCTTCACAGGGGGCGGGTACGAGCAGTACTTC
CDR3 protein: CASSFTGGGYEQYF
clone size: -
V gene: TRBV23-1
J gene: TRBJ2-7
D gene: TRBD1

CDR3 DNA: TGTGCCAGCAGTTACTCAGGGGGGGGGAATCAGCCCCAGCATTTT
CDR3 protein: CASSYSGGGNQPQHF
clone size: -
V gene: TRBV6-5
J gene: TRBJ1-5
D gene: -

CDR3 DNA: TGTGCCAGCAGCTTGGCCGGGGGGGAGCAGTACTTC
CDR3 protein: CASSLAGGEQYF
clone size: -
V gene: TRBV5-8
J gene: TRBJ2-7
D gene: TRBD2

CDR3 DNA: TGTGCCAGCAGTTACCAGGGGAACTATGGCTACACCTTC
CDR3 protein: CASSYQGNYGYTF
clone size: -
V gene: TRBV6-5
J gene: TRBJ1-2
D gene: -

CDR3 DNA: TGTGCCAGCAGCAGCCGGGACAGCTCCTACGAGCAGTACTTC
CDR3 protein: CASSSRDSSYEQYF
clone size: once
V gene: TRBV7-8
J gene: TRBJ2-7
D gene: TRBD1

CDR3 DNA: TGCGCCAGCAGCTTGGACAGGCCCAACACTGAAGCTTTCTTT
CDR3 protein: CASSLDRPNTEAFF
clone size: -
V gene: TRBV5-1
J gene: TRBJ1-1
D gene: -

CDR3 DNA: TGTGCCAGCTCACCATCCGCCTCTAGCGAGCAGTACTTC
CDR3 protein: CASSPSASSEQYF
clone size: once
V gene: TRBV18
J gene: TRBJ2-7
D gene: -

CDR3 DNA: TGTGCCAGCAGCTTGAAAGGGGGCATTCCCTTCGACGAGCAGTACTTC
CDR3 protein: CASSLKGGIPFDEQYF
clone size: -
V gene: TRBV5-4
J gene: TRBJ2-7
D gene: TRBD1

CDR3 DNA: TGTGCCAGCAGTTACGCGAAGGAGGCGTTCTTT
CDR3 protein: CASSYAKEAFF
clone size: -
V gene: TRBV6-6
J gene: TRBJ1-1
D gene: -

CDR3 DNA: TGTGCTAGTGGTTTGGTTCGGACAGGGGACTCTATAGGGAACACTGAAGCTTTCTTT
CDR3 protein: CASGLVRTGDSIGNTEAFF
clone size: once
V gene: TRBV12-5
J gene: TRBJ1-1
D gene: TRBD1

CDR3 DNA: TGTGCCAGCAGCTTGAATGGGGGAGGCGAGCAGTACTTC
CDR3 protein: CASSLNGGGEQYF
clone size: once
V gene: TRBV5-4
J gene: TRBJ2-7
D gene: -

CDR3 DNA: TGTGCCAGCAGTTGGACTAGCGGCTACGAGCAGTACTTC
CDR3 protein: CASSWTSGYEQYF
clone size: -
V gene: TRBV2
J gene: TRBJ2-7
D gene: TRBD2

CDR3 DNA: TGTGCCAGCCAGAAAGAAGTAGGGGTGAACACTGAAGCTTTCTTT
CDR3 protein: CASQKEVGVNTEAFF
clone size: few
V gene: TRBV7-9
J gene: TRBJ1-1
D gene: -

CDR3 DNA: TGTGCCAGCAGCTTTCCAGAAGGGACAGGGCACAATGAGCAGTTCTTC
CDR3 protein: CASSFPEGTGHNEQFF
clone size: -
V gene: TRBV5-4
J gene: TRBJ2-1
D gene: TRBD1

CDR3 DNA: TGTGCCAGTATGGCCGGGACAGGGGACTACGAGCAGTACTTC
CDR3 protein: CASMAGTGDYEQYF
clone size: -
V gene: TRBV19
J gene: TRBJ2-7
D gene: TRBD1

CDR3 DNA: TGTGCCAGCAGCGTACCACGGACTAGCGGGGGGTCCACCGGGGAGCTGTTTTTT
CDR3 protein: CASSVPRTSGGSTGELFF
clone size: -
V gene: TRBV9
J gene: TRBJ2-2
D gene: TRBD2

CDR3 DNA: TGCAGTGGGCGGAACTATGGCTACACCTTC
CDR3 protein: CSGRNYGYTF
clone size: -
V gene: TRBV20-1
J gene: TRBJ1-2
D gene: -

CDR3 DNA: TGTGCCAGCAGCTTTGGGGTCGGACGGGAGGGAGATAATGAGCAGTTCTTC
CDR3 protein: CASSFGVGREGDNEQFF
clone size: -
V gene: TRBV7-9
J gene: TRBJ2-1
D gene: TRBD2

CDR3 DNA: TGTGCCAGCAGCTCCTACAGGGGCTCCTACGAGCAGTACTTC
CDR3 protein: CASSSYRGSYEQYF
clone size: -
V gene: TRBV9
J gene: TRBJ2-7
D gene: TRBD1

CDR3 DNA: TGCGCCAGCAGCATGGAGCTGATGAACACCGGGGAGCTGTTTTTT
CDR3 protein: CASSMELMNTGELFF
clone size: -
V gene: TRBV5-1
J gene: TRBJ2-2
D gene: -

CDR3 DNA: TGTGCCAGCAGCGTCGATCAGGTGGTGAACACTGAAGCTTTCTTT
CDR3 protein: CASSVDQVVNTEAFF
clone size: -
V gene: TRBV9
J gene: TRBJ1-1
D gene: -

CDR3 DNA: TGTGCCAGCAGCTTCAGCGGGGGGGCCCAGGGCATTCAGTACTTC
CDR3 protein: CASSFSGGAQGIQYF
clone size: -
V gene: TRBV7-2
J gene: TRBJ2-4
D gene: TRBD2

CDR3 DNA: TGTGCCAGCAGTGAGGCTTTCGTCGTCTATGGCTACACCTTC
CDR3 protein: CASSEAFVVYGYTF
clone size: -
V gene: TRBV6-1
J gene: TRBJ1-2
D gene: -

CDR3 DNA: TGTGCCTGGACGGGACGGGGGAAAGAAGCTTTCTTT
CDR3 protein: CAWTGRGKEAFF
clone size: -
V gene: TRBV30
J gene: TRBJ1-1
D gene: -

CDR3 DNA: TGTGCCAGCAGTGATGCCCCCAGAGGAGATCAGCCCCAGCATTTT
CDR3 protein: CASSDAPRGDQPQHF
clone size: -
V gene: TRBV6-1
J gene: TRBJ1-5
D gene: -

CDR3 DNA: TGTGCCACCCAGCTGTCCCCTCTTTCCCTCACCGGGAACTCGAACACCGGGGAGCTGTTTTTT
CDR3 protein: CATQLSPLSLTGNSNTGELFF
clone size: -
V gene: TRBV2
J gene: TRBJ2-2
D gene: -

CDR3 DNA: TGTGCCAGCAGTTCCCGCCTGACTAGCGGGGAAGAGACCCAGTACTTC
CDR3 protein: CASSSRLTSGEETQYF
clone size: once
V gene: TRBV27
J gene: TRBJ2-5
D gene: TRBD2

CDR3 DNA: TGTGCCAGCAGTGATCCTAGCGGCCCCTACGAGCAGTACTTC
CDR3 protein: CASSDPSGPYEQYF
clone size: -
V gene: TRBV27
J gene: TRBJ2-7
D gene: TRBD2

CDR3 DNA: TGTGCCAGCAGTCGGACTAGCGGGGGAACTTTCACAGATACGCAGTATTTT
CDR3 protein: CASSRTSGGTFTDTQYF
clone size: -
V gene: TRBV7-9
J gene: TRBJ2-3
D gene: TRBD2

CDR3 DNA: TGTGCCAGCAGCCAAGGCCGGGGTGGCTACACCTTC
CDR3 protein: CASSQGRGGYTF
clone size: -
V gene: TRBV5-6
J gene: TRBJ1-2
D gene: -

CDR3 DNA: TGTGCCAGCAGCCGGGGTCGGAGGAGCACAGATACGCAGTATTTT
CDR3 protein: CASSRGRRSTDTQYF
clone size: -
V gene: TRBV14
J gene: TRBJ2-3
D gene: -

CDR3 DNA: TGTGCCAGCAGTAGGGGGAATTTGAACAATGAGCAGTTCTTC
CDR3 protein: CASSRGNLNNEQFF
clone size: -
V gene: TRBV9
J gene: TRBJ2-1
D gene: -

CDR3 DNA: TGTGCCACCAGCAGAGGGGGCGGGAGTCTGCTGGATGAGCAGTTCTTC
CDR3 protein: CATSRGGGSLLDEQFF
clone size: -
V gene: TRBV15
J gene: TRBJ2-1
D gene: TRBD2

CDR3 DNA: TGTGCCAGTAGTATAGGCGACAGTGGAAGCTCCTACGAGCAGTACTTC
CDR3 protein: CASSIGDSGSSYEQYF
clone size: -
V gene: TRBV19
J gene: TRBJ2-7
D gene: -

CDR3 DNA: TGTGCCAGCAGTGAATGGACAGGGAAACACTATGGCTACACCTTC
CDR3 protein: CASSEWTGKHYGYTF
clone size: -
V gene: TRBV2
J gene: TRBJ1-2
D gene: TRBD1

CDR3 DNA: TGTGCCAGCAGCGGCGGGACTCGGAACACAGATACGCAGTATTTT
CDR3 protein: CASSGGTRNTDTQYF
clone size: -
V gene: TRBV5-8
J gene: TRBJ2-3
D gene: -

CDR3 DNA: TGTGCCAGCAGCCAAGGGGGGGGCGGCTACACCTTC
CDR3 protein: CASSQGGGGYTF
clone size: -
V gene: TRBV11-3
J gene: TRBJ1-2
D gene: -

CDR3 DNA: TGTGCCAGCGCCCCTGTAGCGGGATTTTACGAGCAGTACTTC
CDR3 protein: CASAPVAGFYEQYF
clone size: few
V gene: TRBV6-5
J gene: TRBJ2-7
D gene: TRBD2

CDR3 DNA: TGTGCCAGCAGCGGTATGGGGGCAGTAAATCAGCCCCAGCATTTT
CDR3 protein: CASSGMGAVNQPQHF
clone size: -
V gene: TRBV2
J gene: TRBJ1-5
D gene: -

CDR3 DNA: TGTGCCAGCAGTTTACCCGGGGGGCCCTACGAGCAGTACTTC
CDR3 protein: CASSLPGGPYEQYF
clone size: -
V gene: TRBV25-1
J gene: TRBJ2-7
D gene: -